The sequence of this TCR beta chain was determined in a study of T cells in Graves' hyperthyroidism and ophthalmopathy. Overall study: Pretreatment peripheral blood was obtained at initial diagnosis.

This clonotype came up many times. Exclusion of patients followed from uncontrolled infection, other autoimmune disease, pregnancy or lactation. Diagnoses were made from clinical symptoms, serum measures (thyroxine and TRAb), thyroid ultrasound and orbital computed tomography. RNA transcripts yielded amplified TCR beta CDR3 regions. The HTBI primer set drove a first-round RT-PCR of the TCR CDR3. TCRdb reprocessed the multiplex PCR reads via MiXCR and lists one record per CDR3 protein. The sample yields 380,000 or so distinct CDR3 sequences, approximately 12% seen once. This CDR3 spans 14 amino acids. V shed 4 bases and J shed 4 bases, with 15 bases lying between them. Germline V gene lookup returns CDR1 SGHRS and CDR2 YFSETQ.

This TCR came from a man aged 25 to 45 with Graves' hyperthyroidism that later progressed to Graves' ophthalmopathy. V gene TRBV5-1 combines with J gene TRBJ2-7, with D possibly being TRBD1 (6 bases). Sequenced material: blood. In DNA, the CDR3 is TGCGCCAGCAGCGACTCGGGACATTCATACGAGCAGTACTTC. As protein: CASSDSGHSYEQYF.